These 10 T cell receptor beta chains were all obtained from the same sample, sequenced in a study of response to subunit inactivated influenza vaccine. TCRdb called the RT-PCR reads again in MiXCR, with one record for every CDR3 protein. The data contain roughly 700,000 distinct CDR3 sequences, approximately 15% of them singletons. Material: PBMCs from blood, obtained 14 to 15 days before vaccination. These receptor sequences come from a man between 45 and 60 years old who received an inactivated influenza vaccine.

This chain links TRBV5-5 with TRBJ1-4, with D possibly TRBD1 on 5 matching bases. The CDR3 runs to 15 residues. Trimming left V 3 bases short and J 1 base short, with 10 bases between. Per the germline V gene, CDR1 is SGHKS and CDR2 is YYEKEE (reference sequence). DNA of the CDR3: TGTGCCAGCAGCTACGGAGGGGTAACTAATGAAAAACTGTTTTTT. Translated: CASSYGGVTNEKLFF.

This clonotype was seen only a few times. J is TRBJ1-3 and V is TRBV5-1; D is undetermined. The CDR3 is made up of 12 amino acids. Trimming stripped 4 bases from V and 5 bases from J, with 7 bases between. Germline V CDR1 and CDR2: SGHRS, YFSETQ. CDR3 residues: CASSPARNTIYF. The CDR3 DNA reads as TGCGCCAGCAGCCCAGCAAGAAACACCATATATTTT.

This clonotype occurred once. The chain combines TRBV6-2 or TRBV6-3 with TRBJ2-5; no reliable D call. The germline V gene has CDR1 MNHEY and CDR2 SVGEGT. V was shortened by 5 bases and J by 9 bases, with 13 bases between the two germline ends. This CDR3 comprises 12 residues. CDR3 nucleotide sequence: TGTGCCAGCAGTCGTGTCACCGGCCCCCAGTACTTC. It codes for CASSRVTGPQYF.

This clonotype was seen more than once but under ten times. The chain combines TRBV12-3 or TRBV12-4 with TRBJ2-7; tentative D call: TRBD1 (5 bases). This CDR3 region has 13 residues. V was clipped by 4 bases and J by 3 bases, with 10 bases between them. This chain's CDR3 is CASSSTVNYEQYF. CDR3 nucleotides: TGTGCCAGCAGTTCGACAGTGAACTACGAGCAGTACTTC.

This chain joins TRBV5-1 and TRBJ2-3; TRBD2 is a possible D gene (6 bases). Trimming left V 4 bases short and J 1 base short, with 13 bases between. The length of the CDR3 is 15 residues. Germline loops: CDR1 SGHRS, CDR2 YFSETQ. CDR3 in amino acids: CASSQGLFGTDTQYF. The CDR3, as DNA: TGCGCCAGCAGCCAGGGACTCTTCGGCACAGATACGCAGTATTTT.

This clonotype has a single count. This clone may be a read error of a much larger clone one base away. This chain connects TRBV10-3 to TRBJ2-3; D remains unclear. Germline assignment: CDR1 ENHRY and CDR2 SYGVKD. The CDR3 covers 13 residues. The chain's CDR3 is CDISSPRTDTQYF. CDR3 coding DNA: TGTGACATCAGCTCGCCTAGGACAGATACGCAGTATTTT.

V and J are TRBV5-6 and TRBJ1-5; D is ambiguous. The CDR3 covers 13 residues. Between the trimmed V and J ends, which lost 1 base and 6 bases, there was a span of 8 bases. Germline lookup yields CDR1 SGHDT and CDR2 YYEEEE. The CDR3 DNA follows: TGTGCCAGCAGCTTGAGGGCGCGTCAGCCCCAGCATTTT. Its translation is CASSLRARQPQHF.

The gene calls are TRBV7-8 and TRBJ1-2; D gene ambiguous. The V gene's germline CDR1 is SGHVS and CDR2 FQNEAQ. The germline V and J ends were trimmed by 1 base and 4 bases, with 16 bases remaining between them. The CDR3 totals 16 residues. CDR3 residues: CASSLEVVGNLYGYTF. The CDR3 coding sequence is TGTGCCAGCAGCTTAGAGGTTGTAGGGAACCTCTATGGCTACACCTTC.

There are a few counts of this clonotype. This chain joins TRBV30 and TRBJ2-5, with D perhaps matching TRBD1 or TRBD2 (6 bases each). The germline V gene encodes CDR1 GTSNPN and CDR2 SVGIG (reference sequence). Trimming pared 3 bases from V and 5 bases from J, leaving 10 bases between. This CDR3 contains 12 residues. The CDR3, as DNA: TGTGCCTGGAGCCGAGGGGGGGAGACCCAGTACTTC. It encodes CAWSRGGETQYF.

The rearrangement uses TRBV12-3 or TRBV12-4 and TRBJ1-6; D may be TRBD1 (5 bases). Trimming cost V 3 bases and J 7 bases, with 10 bases left between them. The CDR3 consists of 14 residues. The CDR3 region has the DNA TGTGCCAGCAGTTTTGGGGGAATGAATTCACCCCTCCACTTT. This sequence encodes CASSFGGMNSPLHF.